The 5 T cell receptor beta chains in this list originate from one sample, sequenced in a study of T cell repertoires in cytomegalovirus infection. These receptors have no identified antigens. TCRdb itself ran the reads through MiXCR, one entry per CDR3 protein. Of roughly 500,000 distinct CDR3 sequences in the sample, 33% were seen once. Sequenced here: cultured PBMCs, sampled from culture after CMV antigen stimulation. These receptors were collected from a human donor in good health (CMV status not recorded). Some clones in this sample may be carry-over from other donors' samples.

V usage is TRBV7-2 and J usage is TRBJ1-6; D unclear. CDR1 is SGHTA, CDR2 FQGNSA, per germline. The V end lost 2 bases, the J end lost 9 bases, and 14 bases lay between the germline ends. This CDR3 region has 15 residues. The CDR3 coding sequence is TGTGCCAGCAGCTTACATAACCCGGGTGGTTCACCCCTCCACTTT. As protein: CASSLHNPGGSPLHF. The full variable domain, with the rest looked up from reference TRBV7-2 and TRBJ1-6, is GAGVSQSPSNKVTEKGKDVELRCDPISGHTALYWYRQSLGQGLEFLIYFQGNSAPDKSGLPSDRFSAERTGGSVSTLTIQRTQQEDSAVYLCASSLHNPGGSPLHFGNGTRLTVT.

The CDR3 DNA reads TGTGCCAGCAGTCCCCGACCTTACGGCTACACCTTC. Amino acids: CASSPRPYGYTF. The V call is TRBV12-3 or TRBV12-4, the J call TRBJ1-2; D not certain. The CDR3 has 12 residues. The V and J ends lost 5 bases and 8 bases respectively, with 12 bases between them.

The table lists this clonotype with a few counts. The CDR3 sequence: CASSQDLDRGFGYTF. The CDR3 DNA reads TGCGCCAGCAGCCAAGATCTAGACAGGGGGTTTGGCTACACCTTC. The V call is TRBV4-3, the J call TRBJ1-2; 9 nucleotides line up with TRBD1. Germline V lookup: CDR1 LGHNA, CDR2 YSLEER. CDR3 length: 15 amino acids. Unmatched junction bases numbered 6, after V lost 0 bases and J lost 7 bases.

The chain carries TRBV10-3 and TRBJ2-1; 9 nucleotides align to TRBD1. Unmatched junction bases numbered 7, after V lost 10 bases and J lost 6 bases. Germline loops: CDR1 ENHRY, CDR2 SYGVKD. The CDR3 extends over 13 amino acids. CDR3 residues: CATGGTGRNEQFF. The CDR3, as DNA: TGTGCCACCGGGGGGACAGGGCGCAATGAGCAGTTCTTC.

This clonotype was observed a handful of times. The V call is TRBV11-1, the J call TRBJ2-7; TRBD2 might be the D (5 bases). Trimming stripped 5 bases from V and 0 bases from J, with 11 bases between. CDR1 SGHAT and CDR2 FQDESV come from the germline V gene (reference sequence). This CDR3 comprises 14 residues. CDR3 nucleotides: TGTGCCAGCAGCCCTCTCCGGGGCTCCTACGAGCAGTACTTC. As protein: CASSPLRGSYEQYF. Using reference TRBV11-1 and TRBJ2-7 for the parts outside the CDR3, the full variable domain is EAEVAQSPRYKITEKSQAVAFWCDPISGHATLYWYRQILGQGPELLVQFQDESVVDDSQLPKDRFSAERLKGVDSTLKIQPAELGDSAMYLCASSPLRGSYEQYFGPGTRLTVT.